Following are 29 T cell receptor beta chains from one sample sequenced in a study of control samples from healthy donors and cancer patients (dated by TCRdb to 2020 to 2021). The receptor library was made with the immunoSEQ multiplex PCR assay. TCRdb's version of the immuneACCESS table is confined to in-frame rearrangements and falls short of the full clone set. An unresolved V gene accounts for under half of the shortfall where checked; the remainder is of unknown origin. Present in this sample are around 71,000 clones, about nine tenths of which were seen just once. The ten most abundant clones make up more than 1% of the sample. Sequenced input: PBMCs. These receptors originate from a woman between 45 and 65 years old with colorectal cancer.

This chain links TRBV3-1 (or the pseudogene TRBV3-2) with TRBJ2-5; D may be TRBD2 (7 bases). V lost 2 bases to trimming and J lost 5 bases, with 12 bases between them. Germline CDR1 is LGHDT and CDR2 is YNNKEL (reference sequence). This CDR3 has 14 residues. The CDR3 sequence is CASSQPGGWETQYF. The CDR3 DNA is TGTGCCAGCAGCCAACCGGGGGGCTGGGAGACCCAGTACTTC.

The DNA of the CDR3 is TGTGCCAGCAGCTCAGGACAGGGACGAAATGAAAAACTGTTTTTT. It specifies CASSSGQGRNEKLFF. V usage is TRBV7-8 and J usage is TRBJ1-4; 8 nucleotides align to TRBD1. This CDR3 has 15 residues. The V segment lost 4 bases and the J segment 5 bases; nucleotides outside the gene matches: 6. Germline-derived CDR1 and CDR2 are SGHVS and FQNEAQ. Combining the CDR3 with reference TRBV7-8 and TRBJ1-4 gives the whole variable domain GAGVSQSPRYKVAKRGQDVALRCDPISGHVSLFWYQQALGQGPEFLTYFQNEAQLDKSGLPSDRFFAERPEGSVSTLKIQRTQQEDSAVYLCASSSGQGRNEKLFFGSGTQLSVL.

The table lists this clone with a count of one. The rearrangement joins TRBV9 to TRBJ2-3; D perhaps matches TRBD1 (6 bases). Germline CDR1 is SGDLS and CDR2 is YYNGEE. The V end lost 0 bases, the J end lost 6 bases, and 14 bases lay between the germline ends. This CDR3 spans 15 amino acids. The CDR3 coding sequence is TGTGCCAGCAGCGTAGCAGGACAGACGTGGGATACGCAGTATTTT. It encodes CASSVAGQTWDTQYF.

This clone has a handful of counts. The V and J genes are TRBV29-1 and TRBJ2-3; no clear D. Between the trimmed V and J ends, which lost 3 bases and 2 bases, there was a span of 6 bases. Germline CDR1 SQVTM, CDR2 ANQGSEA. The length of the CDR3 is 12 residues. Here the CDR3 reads CSVDSVTDTQYF. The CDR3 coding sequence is TGCAGCGTTGACTCGGTCACAGATACGCAGTATTTT.

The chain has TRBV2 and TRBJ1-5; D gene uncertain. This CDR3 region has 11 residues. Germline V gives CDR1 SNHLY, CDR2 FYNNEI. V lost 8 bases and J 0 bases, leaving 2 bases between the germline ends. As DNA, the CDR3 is TGTGCCAGCGGTAGCAATCAGCCCCAGCATTTT. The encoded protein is CASGSNQPQHF.

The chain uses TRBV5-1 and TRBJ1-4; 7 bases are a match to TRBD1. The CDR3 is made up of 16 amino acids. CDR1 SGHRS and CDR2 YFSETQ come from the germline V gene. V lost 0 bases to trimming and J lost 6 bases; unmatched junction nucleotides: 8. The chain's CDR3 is CASSLGGTQGHEKLFF. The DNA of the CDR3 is TGCGCCAGCAGCTTGGGGGGGACACAGGGGCATGAAAAACTGTTTTTT.

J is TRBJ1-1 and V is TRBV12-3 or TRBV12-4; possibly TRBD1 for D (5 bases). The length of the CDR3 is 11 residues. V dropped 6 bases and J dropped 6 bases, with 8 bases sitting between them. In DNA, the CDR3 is TGTGCCAGCAGGAGACAGTCTGAAGCTTTCTTT. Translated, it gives CASRRQSEAFF.

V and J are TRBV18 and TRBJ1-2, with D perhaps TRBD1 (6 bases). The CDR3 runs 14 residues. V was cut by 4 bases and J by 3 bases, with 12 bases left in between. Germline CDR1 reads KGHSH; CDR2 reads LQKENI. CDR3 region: CASSRRDTDYGYTF. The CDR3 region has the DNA TGTGCCAGCTCACGACGGGACACCGACTATGGCTACACCTTC.

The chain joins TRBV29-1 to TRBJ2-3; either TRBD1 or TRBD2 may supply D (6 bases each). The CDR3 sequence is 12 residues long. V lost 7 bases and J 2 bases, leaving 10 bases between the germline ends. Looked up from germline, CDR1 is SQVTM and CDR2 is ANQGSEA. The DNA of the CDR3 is TGCAGCGCGGGGGACAACACAGATACGCAGTATTTT. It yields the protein CSAGDNTDTQYF.

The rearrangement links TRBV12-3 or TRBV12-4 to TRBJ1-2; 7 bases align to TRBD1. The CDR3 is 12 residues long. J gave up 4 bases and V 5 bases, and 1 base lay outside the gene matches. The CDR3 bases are TGTGCCAGCAGTCGGGACAGCTATGGCTACACCTTC. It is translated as CASSRDSYGYTF.

CDR3 amino acids: CASSQGASAVDGYTF. CDR3 DNA sequence: TGTGCCAGCAGCCAAGGGGCCAGCGCTGTCGATGGCTACACCTTC. The chain couples TRBV3-1 (or the pseudogene TRBV3-2) to TRBJ1-2; D unclear. The CDR3 totals 15 residues. The germline V gene encodes CDR1 LGHDT and CDR2 YNNKEL (reference sequence). Trimming removed 1 base from V and 6 bases from J, with 15 bases in between.

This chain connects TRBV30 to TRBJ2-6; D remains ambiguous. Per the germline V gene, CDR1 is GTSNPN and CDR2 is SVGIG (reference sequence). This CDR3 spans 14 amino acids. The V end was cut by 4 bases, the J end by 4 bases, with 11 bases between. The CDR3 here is CAWKALPGANVLTF. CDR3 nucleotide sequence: TGTGCCTGGAAGGCCCTACCGGGGGCCAACGTCCTGACTTTC.

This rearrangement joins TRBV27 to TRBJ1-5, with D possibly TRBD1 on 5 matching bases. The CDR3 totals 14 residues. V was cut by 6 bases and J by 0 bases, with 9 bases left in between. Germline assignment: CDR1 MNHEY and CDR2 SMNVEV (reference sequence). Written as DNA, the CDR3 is TGTGCCAGCAGCCGCAGGGCTAGCAATCAGCCCCAGCATTTT. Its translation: CASSRRASNQPQHF.

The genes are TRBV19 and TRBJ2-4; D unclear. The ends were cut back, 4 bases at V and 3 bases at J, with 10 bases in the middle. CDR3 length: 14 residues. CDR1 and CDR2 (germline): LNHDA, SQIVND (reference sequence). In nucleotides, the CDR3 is TGTGCCAGTAGTAGCGGAACCGACAAAAACATTCAGTACTTC. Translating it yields CASSSGTDKNIQYF.

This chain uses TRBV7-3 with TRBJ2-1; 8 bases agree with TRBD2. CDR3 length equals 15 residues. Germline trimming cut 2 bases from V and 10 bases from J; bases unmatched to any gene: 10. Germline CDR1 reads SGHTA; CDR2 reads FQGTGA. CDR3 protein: CASSLSGTRIGEQFF. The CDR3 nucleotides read TGTGCCAGCAGCTTATCGGGGACTAGAATTGGAGAGCAGTTCTTC.

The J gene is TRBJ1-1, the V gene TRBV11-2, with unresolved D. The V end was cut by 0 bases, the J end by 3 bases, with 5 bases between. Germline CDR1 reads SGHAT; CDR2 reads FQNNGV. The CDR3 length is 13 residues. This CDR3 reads CASSLERDTEAFF. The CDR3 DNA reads TGTGCCAGCAGCTTAGAGAGGGACACTGAAGCTTTCTTT.

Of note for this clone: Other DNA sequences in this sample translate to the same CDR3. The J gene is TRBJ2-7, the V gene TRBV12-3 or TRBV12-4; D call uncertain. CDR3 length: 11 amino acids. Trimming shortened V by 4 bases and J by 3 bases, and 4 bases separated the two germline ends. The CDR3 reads CASSYSYEQYF. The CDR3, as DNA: TGTGCCAGCAGTTACAGCTACGAGCAGTACTTC.

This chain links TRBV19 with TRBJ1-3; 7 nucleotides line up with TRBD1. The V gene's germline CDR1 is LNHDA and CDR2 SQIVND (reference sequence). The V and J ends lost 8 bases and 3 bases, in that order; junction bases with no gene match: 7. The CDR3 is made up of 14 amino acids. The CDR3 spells CASVTGSRGNTIYF. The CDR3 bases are TGTGCCAGTGTGACAGGGTCGCGTGGAAACACCATATATTTT. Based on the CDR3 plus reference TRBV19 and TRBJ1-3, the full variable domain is DGGITQSPKYLFRKEGQNVTLSCEQNLNHDAMYWYRQDPGQGLRLIYYSQIVNDFQKGDIAEGYSVSREKKESFPLTVTSAQKNPTAFYLCASVTGSRGNTIYFGEGSWLTVV.

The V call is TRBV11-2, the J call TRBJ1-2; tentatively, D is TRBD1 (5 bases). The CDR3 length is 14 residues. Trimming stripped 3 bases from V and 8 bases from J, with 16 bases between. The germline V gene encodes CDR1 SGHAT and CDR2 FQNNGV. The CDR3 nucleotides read TGTGCCAGCAGCTTTGGGGCGTCAGCGGGCGGCTACACCTTC. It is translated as CASSFGASAGGYTF.

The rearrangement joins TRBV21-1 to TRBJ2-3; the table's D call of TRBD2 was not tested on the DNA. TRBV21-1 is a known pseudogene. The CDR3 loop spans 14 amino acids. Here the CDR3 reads CASSSRGRRNTQYF. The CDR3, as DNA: TGTGCCAGCAGCAGTAGAGGGAGGCGGAATACGCAGTATTTT.

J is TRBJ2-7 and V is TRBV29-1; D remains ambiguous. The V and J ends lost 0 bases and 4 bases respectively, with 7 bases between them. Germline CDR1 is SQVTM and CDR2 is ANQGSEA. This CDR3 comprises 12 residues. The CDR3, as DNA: TGCAGCGTTGAAGATTCACAGTACGAGCAGTACTTC. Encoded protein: CSVEDSQYEQYF.

CDR3 coding DNA: TGTGCCAGTAGTATAAGGCAGTCTAACACAGATACGCAGTATTTT. Translated: CASSIRQSNTDTQYF. The genes are TRBV19 and TRBJ2-3, with D unclear. With 2 bases removed from V and 2 bases from J, the gap between germline ends came to 11 bases. This CDR3 comprises 15 residues. Germline CDR1 is LNHDA and CDR2 is SQIVND (reference sequence).

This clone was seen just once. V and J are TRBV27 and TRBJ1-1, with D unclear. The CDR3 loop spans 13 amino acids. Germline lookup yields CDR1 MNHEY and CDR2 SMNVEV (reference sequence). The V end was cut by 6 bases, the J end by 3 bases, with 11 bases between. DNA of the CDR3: TGTGCCAGCAGAAACCACGAACACACTGAAGCTTTCTTT. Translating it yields CASRNHEHTEAFF.

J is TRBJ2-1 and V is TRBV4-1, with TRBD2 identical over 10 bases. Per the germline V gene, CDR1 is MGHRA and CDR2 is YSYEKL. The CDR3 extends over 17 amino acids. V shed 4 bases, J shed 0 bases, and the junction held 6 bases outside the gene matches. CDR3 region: CASSPTLAGSSYNEQFF. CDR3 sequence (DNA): TGCGCCAGCAGCCCAACACTAGCGGGAAGCTCCTACAATGAGCAGTTCTTC.

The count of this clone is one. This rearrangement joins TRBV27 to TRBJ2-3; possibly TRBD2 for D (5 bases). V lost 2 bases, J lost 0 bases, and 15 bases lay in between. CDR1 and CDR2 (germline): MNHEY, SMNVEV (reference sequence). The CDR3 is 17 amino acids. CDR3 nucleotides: TGTGCCAGCAGTTTACTATCACCGAGCGGTAGCACAGATACGCAGTATTTT. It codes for CASSLLSPSGSTDTQYF.

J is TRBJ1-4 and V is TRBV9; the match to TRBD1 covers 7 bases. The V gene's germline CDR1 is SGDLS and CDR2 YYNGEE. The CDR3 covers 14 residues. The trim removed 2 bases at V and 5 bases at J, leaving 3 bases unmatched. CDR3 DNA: TGTGCCAGCAGCGTTGGGACAGACAATGAAAAACTGTTTTTT. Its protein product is CASSVGTDNEKLFF.

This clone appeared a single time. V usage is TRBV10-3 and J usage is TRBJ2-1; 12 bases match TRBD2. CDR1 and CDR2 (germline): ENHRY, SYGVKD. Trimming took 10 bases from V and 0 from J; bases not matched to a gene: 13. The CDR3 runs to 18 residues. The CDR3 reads CATGGGLAGMSSYNEQFF. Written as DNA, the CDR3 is TGTGCCACCGGGGGCGGACTAGCGGGGATGAGCTCCTACAATGAGCAGTTCTTC.

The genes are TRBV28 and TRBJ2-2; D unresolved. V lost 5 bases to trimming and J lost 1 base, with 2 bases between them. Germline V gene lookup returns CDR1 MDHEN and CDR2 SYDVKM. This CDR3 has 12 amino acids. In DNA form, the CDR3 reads TGTGCCAGCAGTCGGAACACCGGGGAGCTGTTTTTT. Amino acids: CASSRNTGELFF.

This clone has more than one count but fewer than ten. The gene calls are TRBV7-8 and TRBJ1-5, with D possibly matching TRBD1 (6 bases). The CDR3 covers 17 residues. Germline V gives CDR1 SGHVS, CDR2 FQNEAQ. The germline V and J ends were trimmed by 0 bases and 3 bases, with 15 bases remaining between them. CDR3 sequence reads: CASSLAITGTNNQPQHF. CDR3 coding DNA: TGTGCCAGCAGCTTAGCTATCACAGGGACCAACAATCAGCCCCAGCATTTT. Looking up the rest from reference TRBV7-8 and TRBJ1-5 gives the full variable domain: GAGVSQSPRYKVAKRGQDVALRCDPISGHVSLFWYQQALGQGPEFLTYFQNEAQLDKSGLPSDRFFAERPEGSVSTLKIQRTQQEDSAVYLCASSLAITGTNNQPQHFGDGTRLSIL.